These 31 T cell receptor beta chains share one sample of origin, sequenced in a study of cytomegalovirus exposure and HLA in healthy donors. 60 Vbeta and 13 Jbeta primers were used in PCR. Only in-frame clones appear in the TCRdb table, and some are missing; sequencing was by immunoSEQ multiplex PCR. The sample has approximately 150,000 clones, 80% seen once; the top ten hold about 9.6%. Sequencing was performed on PBMCs. These receptors all come from a man between 18 and 35 years old in good health and CMV-seropositive.

The chain employs TRBV19 and TRBJ2-3; 7 nucleotides agree with TRBD2. The CDR3 extends over 15 amino acids. Germline lookup yields CDR1 LNHDA and CDR2 SQIVND (reference sequence). The CDR3 coding sequence is TGTGCAAGTGGGTTTATGGGGGGGAGGCCAGATACGCAGTATTTT. This codes for CASGFMGGRPDTQYF.

Turning to this clone: An end of the junction differs from the germline gene, which may be a read error. The V call is TRBV7-9, the J call TRBJ1-2; D not resolved. Germline lookup yields CDR1 SEHNR and CDR2 FQNEAQ (reference sequence). The CDR3 runs 13 residues. DNA for the CDR3: TGTTCCAGCAGCTTAGATTCCAGCTATGGCTACACCTTC. It translates to CSSSLDSSYGYTF.

This clone occurred a few times. The V call is TRBV19, the J call TRBJ2-7; 11 bases fit TRBD2. V shed 3 bases, J shed 3 bases, and the junction held 1 base outside the gene matches. This CDR3 has 14 amino acids. In germline, CDR1 is LNHDA, CDR2 SQIVND (reference sequence). The CDR3 region has the DNA TGTGCCAGTAGTATCGGGACTAGCGGCTACGAGCAGTACTTC. This encodes CASSIGTSGYEQYF. Combining the CDR3 with reference TRBV19 and TRBJ2-7 gives the whole variable domain DGGITQSPKYLFRKEGQNVTLSCEQNLNHDAMYWYRQDPGQGLRLIYYSQIVNDFQKGDIAEGYSVSREKKESFPLTVTSAQKNPTAFYLCASSIGTSGYEQYFGPGTRLTVT.

This chain joins TRBV12-5 and TRBJ2-7; 9 bases agree with TRBD1. Germline V gives CDR1 LGHNT, CDR2 FRNRAP. Losses at the gene ends were 0 bases for V and 3 bases for J; bases not matched to a gene: 9. The CDR3 spans 17 residues. This CDR3 reads CASGLVLGGDRVYEQYF. The CDR3 DNA follows: TGTGCTAGTGGTTTGGTACTGGGAGGGGACAGGGTCTACGAGCAGTACTTC.

This clone came up once. This rearrangement joins TRBV6-6 to TRBJ2-1, with a possible D match to TRBD2 (6 bases). The ends were cut back, 0 bases at V and 5 bases at J, with 8 bases in the middle. Per the germline V gene, CDR1 is MNHNY and CDR2 is SVGAGI (reference sequence). The CDR3 has 14 amino acids. For the CDR3, the DNA is TGTGCCAGCAGTTACTCCGGGGGAAACAATGAGCAGTTCTTC. It codes for CASSYSGGNNEQFF.

The V gene is TRBV27, the J gene TRBJ1-2; 9 bases are a match to TRBD1. The CDR3 length is 14 residues. Germline V lookup: CDR1 MNHEY, CDR2 SMNVEV (reference sequence). J was trimmed by 4 bases and V by 6 bases; bases with no gene match: 6. CDR3 sequence: CASRWTGDPYGYTF. The CDR3 bases are TGTGCCAGCAGATGGACAGGGGATCCCTATGGCTACACCTTC.

The chain links TRBV6-1 to TRBJ2-7; D uncertain. CDR1 is MNHNS and CDR2 is SASEGT in the germline V gene. The CDR3 runs 15 residues. V was cut by 0 bases and J by 5 bases, with 14 bases left in between. CDR3 loop: CASSEALPRGHEQYF. For the CDR3, the DNA is TGTGCCAGCAGTGAAGCGCTTCCCCGAGGCCACGAGCAGTACTTC.

The CDR3 nucleotides read TGTGCCAGCAGCTTTTCAGGCAGGGGGAATGAGCAGTTCTTC. Translated: CASSFSGRGNEQFF. J is TRBJ2-1 and V is TRBV11-2; TRBD1 aligns across 7 bases. Germline V lookup: CDR1 SGHAT, CDR2 FQNNGV. The V and J ends lost 3 bases and 7 bases, in that order; junction bases with no gene match: 6. The CDR3 covers 14 residues.

The rearrangement joins TRBV6-1 to TRBJ1-5; the D gene is possibly TRBD1 (6 bases). Per the germline V gene, CDR1 is MNHNS and CDR2 is SASEGT. V lost 4 bases, J lost 7 bases, and 8 bases lay in between. The CDR3 runs to 12 residues. The CDR3 reads CASSGDRQPQHF. The DNA for the CDR3 is TGTGCCAGCAGTGGAGACAGGCAGCCCCAGCATTTT.

The genes are TRBV4-2 and TRBJ2-1; 9 nucleotides align to TRBD1. This CDR3 is 15 amino acids long. V lost 1 base to trimming and J lost 7 bases; unmatched junction nucleotides: 5. Germline values: CDR1 LGHNA, CDR2 YNFKEQ. The DNA of the CDR3 is TGTGCCAGCAGCCAAGGGGACAGGGCGATGAATGAGCAGTTCTTC. Residues: CASSQGDRAMNEQFF.

The chain combines TRBV7-9 with TRBJ1-5; TRBD1 might be the D (5 bases). Germline V gene sequence: CDR1 SEHNR, CDR2 FQNEAQ (reference sequence). The V and J ends lost 5 bases and 0 bases respectively, with 14 bases between them. This CDR3 comprises 16 residues. CDR3 sequence: CASSPAGGVSNQPQHF. Written as DNA, the CDR3 is TGTGCCAGCAGCCCCGCGGGGGGGGTTAGCAATCAGCCCCAGCATTTT.

The chain carries TRBV27 and TRBJ2-1; D call uncertain. Trimming removed 5 bases at V and 0 bases at J, with 17 bases between. The V gene's germline CDR1 is MNHEY and CDR2 SMNVEV (reference sequence). This CDR3 is 17 amino acids long. The CDR3 sequence is CASSDVKAASSYNEQFF. The CDR3 bases are TGTGCCAGCAGTGATGTTAAGGCGGCGAGCTCCTACAATGAGCAGTTCTTC.

J is TRBJ2-3 and V is TRBV5-4; tentatively, D is TRBD2 (5 bases). Germline CDR1 SGHNT, CDR2 YYREEE (reference sequence). This CDR3 has 15 amino acids. V lost 0 bases and J 4 bases, leaving 12 bases between the germline ends. The CDR3 sequence: CASSLATSDPDTQYF. As DNA, the CDR3 is TGTGCCAGCAGCTTGGCTACTAGTGATCCAGATACGCAGTATTTT.

V and J are TRBV15 and TRBJ1-5; 8 bases map to TRBD1. V shed 3 bases and J 4 bases; nucleotides not matched to a gene: 11. The CDR3 runs 17 residues. Germline CDR1 LNHNV, CDR2 YYDKDF (reference sequence). This CDR3 reads CATSRDPQGAFNQPQHF. DNA for the CDR3: TGTGCCACCAGCAGGGACCCGCAGGGGGCTTTTAATCAGCCCCAGCATTTT.

The chain couples TRBV5-6 to TRBJ2-2; TRBD2 matches at 9 bases. The CDR3 is 16 residues long. The V gene end was trimmed by 4 bases and the J gene end by 1 base; junction bases not matched to a gene: 5. Germline assignment: CDR1 SGHDT and CDR2 YYEEEE. CDR3 residues: CASSNGLAQNTGELFF. The CDR3 nucleotides are TGTGCCAGCAGCAACGGACTAGCGCAGAACACCGGGGAGCTGTTTTTT. The variable domain in full, completed from reference TRBV5-6 and TRBJ2-2, reads DAGVTQSPTHLIKTRGQQVTLRCSPKSGHDTVSWYQQALGQGPQFIFQYYEEEERQRGNFPDRFSGHQFPNYSSELNVNALLLGDSALYLCASSNGLAQNTGELFFGEGSRLTVL.

This chain links TRBV19 with TRBJ1-2, with a tentative D call TRBD1 (6 bases). V lost 8 bases and J lost 4, with 20 bases in between. The germline CDR1 and CDR2 sequences are LNHDA and SQIVND (reference sequence). The CDR3 length is 15 residues. CDR3 in amino acids: CASGGAPQGTYGYTF. The DNA of the CDR3 is TGTGCCAGTGGGGGGGCCCCCCAAGGGACCTATGGCTACACCTTC.

The chain recombines TRBV19 with TRBJ2-3; the match to TRBD2 covers 8 bases. This CDR3 spans 15 amino acids. CDR1 LNHDA and CDR2 SQIVND come from the germline V gene (reference sequence). Trimming at V came to 6 bases and at J to 1 base, leaving 6 bases not matched to a gene. In DNA, the CDR3 is TGTGCCAGTAGGGTAACTAGCGGCGGCACAGATACGCAGTATTTT. This gives the protein CASRVTSGGTDTQYF.

This clone has just a few counts. The chain employs TRBV9 and TRBJ1-1, with D maybe TRBD1 (5 bases). Trimming removed 4 bases at V and 1 base at J, with 11 bases between. CDR1 and CDR2 from the germline V gene are SGDLS and YYNGEE. CDR3 length: 14 residues. This CDR3 reads CASSRQHTNTEAFF. The CDR3 region has the DNA TGTGCCAGCAGCAGACAGCATACGAACACTGAAGCTTTCTTT.

This chain uses TRBV4-3 with TRBJ2-3; tentatively, D is TRBD2 (6 bases). The CDR3 loop spans 17 amino acids. V gave up 1 base and J gave up 4 bases, with 18 bases separating them. Germline V CDR1 and CDR2: LGHNA, YSLEER. CDR3 in DNA: TGCGCCAGCAGCCAAGGGTGGCGGAGTGGGACTGCAGATACGCAGTATTTT. Translation: CASSQGWRSGTADTQYF.

The V call is TRBV5-1, the J call TRBJ2-2; 8 nucleotides line up with TRBD2. The CDR3 runs 14 residues. Germline-derived CDR1 and CDR2 are SGHRS and YFSETQ. After removal of 7 bases from V and 5 bases from J, the junction contained 7 bases not matched to a gene. For the CDR3, the DNA is TGCGCCAGCGGGCAAGCGGGAGTAACCGGGGAGCTGTTTTTT. Encoded protein: CASGQAGVTGELFF.

This sequence joins TRBV29-1 and TRBJ2-5; 10 positions agree with TRBD2. The CDR3 has 17 residues. V lost 2 bases to trimming and J lost 5 bases; unmatched junction nucleotides: 14. CDR1 SQVTM and CDR2 ANQGSEA come from the germline V gene. CDR3: CSVEFVSSGSWGETQYF. In nucleotides, the CDR3 is TGCAGCGTTGAATTTGTGTCTAGCGGGAGCTGGGGGGAGACCCAGTACTTC.

The genes are TRBV6-5 and TRBJ1-2; D possibly corresponds to TRBD1 (5 bases). The CDR3 loop spans 14 amino acids. Germline V gene sequence: CDR1 MNHEY, CDR2 SVGAGI. Trimming took 0 bases from V and 6 from J, leaving 11 bases between them. The CDR3 DNA reads as TGTGCCAGCAGTTACTCGTCCAGGGAACATGGCTACACCTTC. It specifies CASSYSSREHGYTF.

This rearrangement joins TRBV5-6 to TRBJ2-7, with unresolved D. CDR1 and CDR2 (germline): SGHDT, YYEEEE. V dropped 2 bases and J dropped 4 bases, with 4 bases sitting between them. This CDR3 comprises 11 residues. The CDR3 coding sequence is TGTGCCAGCAGCTTCGGGTACGAGCAGTACTTC. Translation: CASSFGYEQYF.

V is TRBV7-2 and J is TRBJ2-4, with TRBD1 identical over 8 bases. CDR1 and CDR2 (germline): SGHTA, FQGNSA. V lost 4 bases to trimming and J lost 7 bases; unmatched junction nucleotides: 3. This CDR3 comprises 13 residues. The CDR3 DNA sequence: TGTGCCAGCAGCTCACAGGGGGTGAACATTCAGTACTTC. Protein: CASSSQGVNIQYF.

This chain joins TRBV11-2 and TRBJ2-1, with 9 nucleotides matching TRBD2. Germline assignment: CDR1 SGHAT and CDR2 FQNNGV. There are 16 residues in the CDR3. V lost 0 bases to trimming and J lost 7 bases; unmatched junction nucleotides: 7. CDR3 residues: CASSLDSAGGLNEQFF. CDR3 coding DNA: TGTGCCAGCAGCTTAGACTCGGCGGGGGGGCTTAATGAGCAGTTCTTC.

The V call is TRBV7-9, the J call TRBJ2-3, with D perhaps TRBD2 (6 bases). Between the trimmed V and J ends, which lost 0 bases and 2 bases, there was a span of 9 bases. The V gene's germline CDR1 is SEHNR and CDR2 FQNEAQ (reference sequence). This CDR3 region has 15 residues. Written as DNA, the CDR3 is TGTGCCAGCAGCTTAGCGGGACTCAACACAGATACGCAGTATTTT. The encoded protein is CASSLAGLNTDTQYF.

The chain recombines TRBV6-1 with TRBJ2-1; D is undetermined. Germline V lookup: CDR1 MNHNS, CDR2 SASEGT. The CDR3 has 15 residues. V lost 4 bases and J 1 base, leaving 11 bases between the germline ends. CDR3 nucleotides: TGTGCCAGCAGTGCCGCAGGTGGGTCCTACAATGAGCAGTTCTTC. The encoded protein is CASSAAGGSYNEQFF.

The genes are TRBV9 and TRBJ2-2; 9 nucleotides match TRBD2. The CDR3 length is 21 residues. CDR1 is SGDLS and CDR2 is YYNGEE in the germline V gene. The trim removed 0 bases at V and 5 bases at J, leaving 20 bases unmatched. In DNA, the CDR3 is TGTGCCAGCAGCGTAGCCTCCGGGGCGACTAGCGGAGGGCCAGAAACCGGGGAGCTGTTTTTT. Its translation: CASSVASGATSGGPETGELFF.

The chain joins TRBV5-5 to TRBJ2-7; D remains ambiguous. Germline V gives CDR1 SGHKS, CDR2 YYEKEE (reference sequence). This CDR3 is 14 amino acids long. The ends were cut back, 3 bases at V and 3 bases at J, with 13 bases in the middle. The chain's CDR3 is CASSSGLPHYEQYF. CDR3 DNA: TGTGCCAGCAGCTCGGGTTTGCCACACTACGAGCAGTACTTC.

The rearrangement uses TRBV7-2 and TRBJ1-1, with 7 bases that match TRBD1. CDR3 length: 13 amino acids. V lost 6 bases and J lost 3; bases outside the gene matches: 4. From germline, CDR1 is SGHTA and CDR2 FQGNSA. The CDR3 DNA reads TGTGCCAGCAGGCAAGACAGGGACACTGAAGCTTTCTTT. Protein sequence: CASRQDRDTEAFF.

The chain recombines TRBV10-1 with TRBJ1-1; TRBD1 agrees at 7 bases. The length of the CDR3 is 16 residues. The V gene end was trimmed by 3 bases and the J gene end by 3 bases; junction bases not matched to a gene: 10. Germline assignment: CDR1 WNHNN and CDR2 SYGVQD (reference sequence). CDR3 sequence reads: CASSEVWQGDHTEAFF. As DNA, the CDR3 is TGCGCCAGCAGTGAAGTTTGGCAGGGGGACCACACTGAAGCTTTCTTT.